These 3 T cell receptor beta chains came from one sample sequenced in a study of CD8 T cells in Susac syndrome. RNA was extracted with the RNeasy kit, and a quantity of roughly 0.45 to 1 ug was reverse transcribed using random hexamers. TCRdb recomputed calls from the immunoSEQ multiplex PCR reads with MiXCR, one row per CDR3 protein. The sample records approximately 140,000 distinct CDR3 sequences, nearly 95% being singletons. Sequencing was performed on CD8+ T cells from PBMCs. All receptors derive from a human donor in good health.

This chain uses TRBV7-9 with TRBJ2-2; TRBD1 might be the D (6 bases). Germline V CDR1 and CDR2: SEHNR, FQNEAQ (reference sequence). This CDR3 comprises 16 residues. The ends were cut back, 5 bases at V and 1 base at J, with 14 bases in the middle. The CDR3 DNA follows: TGTGCCAGCAGCCCTAATCGGACAGAGAACACCGGGGAGCTGTTTTTT. This translates into CASSPNRTENTGELFF.

The gene calls are TRBV11-2 and TRBJ2-6; 7 nucleotides line up with TRBD1. The CDR3 runs to 20 residues. The germline V gene encodes CDR1 SGHAT and CDR2 FQNNGV. V lost 7 bases and J lost 2; bases outside the gene matches: 20. The DNA for the CDR3 is TGTGCCAGCACCCCGGGTGGGACAGCCTCTTTTGCTCCTGGGGCCAACGTCCTGACTTTC. Its translation is CASTPGGTASFAPGANVLTF.

V usage is TRBV29-1 and J usage is TRBJ2-3; TRBD2 agrees at 12 bases. The CDR3 length is 16 residues. From germline, CDR1 is SQVTM and CDR2 ANQGSEA. The trim removed 7 bases at V and 2 bases at J, leaving 10 bases unmatched. The CDR3 nucleotides are TGCAGCGCTCTAGGACTAGCGGGAAGACCCACAGATACGCAGTATTTT. Its protein product is CSALGLAGRPTDTQYF.